These 6 T cell receptor beta chains were all obtained from the same sample, sequenced in a study of blood T cell repertoires in COVID-19. TCRdb's copy holds only in-frame clones and misses some; the assay was immunoSEQ multiplex PCR. The sample holds approximately 70,000 clones, 85% to 95% seen once. Sequenced sample: peripheral blood. Receptors were obtained from a woman in her sixties with active COVID-19.

V gene TRBV29-1 combines with J gene TRBJ2-7, with TRBD2 matching 8 bases. Germline values: CDR1 SQVTM, CDR2 ANQGSEA. The CDR3 is 14 amino acids. Trimming removed 0 bases from V and 0 bases from J; junction bases left unmatched: 1. The CDR3 DNA reads TGCAGCGTTGAAGACAGCGGGAGCTCCTACGAGCAGTACTTC. Its translation is CSVEDSGSSYEQYF.

The chain combines TRBV25-1 with TRBJ1-1; D is perhaps TRBD1 (5 bases). Germline CDR1 is MGHDK and CDR2 is SYGVNS. This CDR3 comprises 14 residues. Trimming took 4 bases from V and 6 from J, leaving 15 bases between them. CDR3 nucleotides: TGTGCCAGCAGTGCAGGGCATGTAGGCGCTGAAGCTTTCTTT. It translates to CASSAGHVGAEAFF. Full variable domain (outside the CDR3, taken from reference TRBV25-1 and TRBJ1-1): EADIYQTPRYLVIGTGKKITLECSQTMGHDKMYWYQQDPGMELHLIHYSYGVNSTEKGDLSSESTVSRIRTEHFPLTLESARPSHTSQYLCASSAGHVGAEAFFGQGTRLTVV.

The V gene is TRBV19, the J gene TRBJ1-4, with 9 bases fitting TRBD1. Trimming cost V 4 bases and J 3 bases; bases outside gene matches: 0. Germline V lookup: CDR1 LNHDA, CDR2 SQIVND (reference sequence). This CDR3 has 14 residues. The CDR3 DNA follows: TGTGCCAGTAGTAGACAGGGGGCTAATGAAAAACTGTTTTTT. This gives the protein CASSRQGANEKLFF.

The chain has TRBV7-9 and TRBJ2-4; D remains ambiguous. This CDR3 has 14 amino acids. Germline V CDR1 and CDR2: SEHNR, FQNEAQ (reference sequence). Trimming left V 2 bases short and J 5 bases short, with 10 bases between. The CDR3 spells CASSLRSQQNIQYF. In nucleotides, the CDR3 is TGTGCCAGCAGCTTAAGGAGTCAGCAAAACATTCAGTACTTC.

V and J are TRBV2 and TRBJ2-4, with a possible D match to TRBD2 (6 bases). The CDR3 loop spans 13 amino acids. V was shortened by 7 bases and J by 6 bases, with 13 bases between the two germline ends. CDR1 is SNHLY, CDR2 FYNNEI, per germline. For the CDR3, the DNA is TGTGCCAGCAAGGTGGGGGAGGTAAACATTCAGTACTTC. Translation: CASKVGEVNIQYF.

This chain joins TRBV5-1 and TRBJ2-3; TRBD2 agrees at 9 bases. V shed 5 bases and J 4 bases; nucleotides not matched to a gene: 8. From germline, CDR1 is SGHRS and CDR2 YFSETQ. The CDR3 totals 15 residues. In nucleotides, the CDR3 is TGCGCCAGCAGGCTAGCGGGAAGGGTACCAGATACGCAGTATTTT. Translated: CASRLAGRVPDTQYF.